These T cell receptor beta chains were read from a single sample in a study of cytomegalovirus exposure and HLA in healthy donors. Libraries were prepared by immunoSEQ multiplex PCR; TCRdb keeps only in-frame clonotypes and omits some of them. The sample shows tens of thousands of clones, more than 70% of them seen only once. The specimen sequenced was PBMCs. These TCRs come from a woman aged 18-35 years in good health and CMV-seropositive. Both conserved end residues are part of each CDR3. Each record gives: J gene, CDR3 length, D gene, V gene, clone size, CDR3 DNA, CDR3 protein. D genes are given only for firm matches. Size is omitted from some rows. Given values are once, few, many or a class for expanded clones.

j_call: TRBJ2-5; cdr3_length: 14; d_call: TRBD1; v_call: TRBV15; clone_size: -; cdr3_nt: TGTGCCACCAGGAAAGGACAGGGGCTGGAGACCCAGTACTTC; cdr3_aa: CATRKGQGLETQYF
j_call: TRBJ1-6; cdr3_length: 18; d_call: TRBD1; v_call: TRBV5-6; clone_size: -; cdr3_nt: TGTGCCAGCAGCCGCAGCGGGACAGGGGCCCCCTCTAATTCACCCCTCCACTTT; cdr3_aa: CASSRSGTGAPSNSPLHF
j_call: TRBJ1-5; cdr3_length: 14; d_call: -; v_call: TRBV19; clone_size: -; cdr3_nt: TGTGCCAGTAGGAACAGGGAGAGCAATCAGCCCCAGCATTTT; cdr3_aa: CASRNRESNQPQHF
j_call: TRBJ1-1; cdr3_length: 15; d_call: -; v_call: TRBV9; clone_size: -; cdr3_nt: TGTGCCAGCAGCGTAGAGGGCAGGGGAGAATCTGAAGCTTTCTTT; cdr3_aa: CASSVEGRGESEAFF
j_call: TRBJ1-1; cdr3_length: 16; d_call: TRBD1; v_call: TRBV5-6; clone_size: -; cdr3_nt: TGTGCCAGCAGCTCCAGACAGGGGAGTATGAACACTGAAGCTTTCTTT; cdr3_aa: CASSSRQGSMNTEAFF
j_call: TRBJ1-2; cdr3_length: 15; d_call: TRBD1; v_call: TRBV6-6; clone_size: -; cdr3_nt: TGTGCCAGCAGCCAGACAGGGTTTGGAAACTATGGCTACACCTTC; cdr3_aa: CASSQTGFGNYGYTF
j_call: TRBJ2-2; cdr3_length: 13; d_call: -; v_call: TRBV30; clone_size: -; cdr3_nt: TGTGCCTGGAGTGCTTTAGCCCCCGGGGAGCTGTTTTTT; cdr3_aa: CAWSALAPGELFF
j_call: TRBJ2-3; cdr3_length: 14; d_call: TRBD1; v_call: TRBV28; clone_size: -; cdr3_nt: TGTGCCAGCAGTCTTTACAGGGGTCTAGATACGCAGTATTTT; cdr3_aa: CASSLYRGLDTQYF
j_call: TRBJ2-7; cdr3_length: 10; d_call: -; v_call: TRBV10-3; clone_size: once; cdr3_nt: TGTGCCATCAGTGGAGACGAGCAGTACTTC; cdr3_aa: CAISGDEQYF
j_call: TRBJ2-7; cdr3_length: 16; d_call: TRBD2; v_call: TRBV5-4; clone_size: -; cdr3_nt: TGTGCCAGCAGCTCCGAAGTTGGGCGGGGGAACCAGAAGCAGTACTTC; cdr3_aa: CASSSEVGRGNQKQYF
j_call: TRBJ2-7; cdr3_length: 14; d_call: -; v_call: TRBV7-2; clone_size: -; cdr3_nt: TGTGCCAGCAGCGTCGGGACGGTGGAGGGGGAGCAGTACTTC; cdr3_aa: CASSVGTVEGEQYF
j_call: TRBJ2-5; cdr3_length: 17; d_call: -; v_call: TRBV9; clone_size: -; cdr3_nt: TGTGCCAGCAGCGTAGGGCTTGGGCAGGGTGGTAAAGAGACCCAGTACTTC; cdr3_aa: CASSVGLGQGGKETQYF
j_call: TRBJ2-3; cdr3_length: 12; d_call: -; v_call: TRBV5-1; clone_size: -; cdr3_nt: TGCGCCAGCAGCCTACAGCCAGATACGCAGTATTTT; cdr3_aa: CASSLQPDTQYF
j_call: TRBJ1-6; cdr3_length: 13; d_call: -; v_call: TRBV15; clone_size: -; cdr3_nt: TGTGCCACCAGCCCAGGGGTTAATTCACCCCTCCACTTT; cdr3_aa: CATSPGVNSPLHF
j_call: TRBJ2-3; cdr3_length: 15; d_call: -; v_call: TRBV2; clone_size: -; cdr3_nt: TGTGCCAGCAGTGCACCGGGGAGGCGCACAGATACGCAGTATTTT; cdr3_aa: CASSAPGRRTDTQYF
j_call: TRBJ1-5; cdr3_length: 16; d_call: TRBD1; v_call: TRBV2; clone_size: once; cdr3_nt: TGTGCCAGCACCGAGACAGGGGGCGCGGGCAATCAGCCCCAGCATTTT; cdr3_aa: CASTETGGAGNQPQHF
j_call: TRBJ1-2; cdr3_length: 16; d_call: TRBD1; v_call: TRBV28; clone_size: -; cdr3_nt: TGTGCCAGCAGTTTATGGGCAGGGGGATCCTCCTATGGCTACACCTTC; cdr3_aa: CASSLWAGGSSYGYTF
j_call: TRBJ1-5; cdr3_length: 13; d_call: -; v_call: TRBV9; clone_size: -; cdr3_nt: TGTGCCAGCAGCCAAGACAGTTATCAGCCCCAGCATTTT; cdr3_aa: CASSQDSYQPQHF
j_call: TRBJ1-1; cdr3_length: 17; d_call: TRBD1; v_call: TRBV15; clone_size: -; cdr3_nt: TGTGCCACCAGCAGAGAGACAGGGGGGATTTTGAACACTGAAGCTTTCTTT; cdr3_aa: CATSRETGGILNTEAFF
j_call: TRBJ2-3; cdr3_length: 18; d_call: TRBD2; v_call: TRBV6-1; clone_size: -; cdr3_nt: TGTGCCAGCAGTGAACTGAGACTAGCGGGGGGGAGCACAGATACGCAGTATTTT; cdr3_aa: CASSELRLAGGSTDTQYF
j_call: TRBJ2-7; cdr3_length: 14; d_call: -; v_call: TRBV7-2; clone_size: -; cdr3_nt: TGTGCCAGCAGCTCGAGTTATATTTTCTACGAGCAGTACTTC; cdr3_aa: CASSSSYIFYEQYF
j_call: TRBJ2-1; cdr3_length: 15; d_call: TRBD2; v_call: TRBV7-2; clone_size: -; cdr3_nt: TGTGCCAGCAGCTTCCACGGACTAGCGTGGGATGAGCAGTTCTTC; cdr3_aa: CASSFHGLAWDEQFF
j_call: TRBJ2-1; cdr3_length: 15; d_call: -; v_call: TRBV9; clone_size: -; cdr3_nt: TGTGCCAGCAGCGTAGTTTGGACAGCTAACAATGAGCAGTTCTTC; cdr3_aa: CASSVVWTANNEQFF
j_call: TRBJ2-1; cdr3_length: 15; d_call: -; v_call: TRBV5-6; clone_size: -; cdr3_nt: TGTGCCAGCAGCTTAGACGGGACTCCCTTCAATGAGCAGTTCTTC; cdr3_aa: CASSLDGTPFNEQFF
j_call: TRBJ2-1; cdr3_length: 15; d_call: TRBD2; v_call: TRBV7-9; clone_size: -; cdr3_nt: TGTGCCAGCAGCCAGACTAGCGGGGGGGACAATGAGCAGTTCTTC; cdr3_aa: CASSQTSGGDNEQFF
j_call: TRBJ2-7; cdr3_length: 14; d_call: -; v_call: TRBV15; clone_size: -; cdr3_nt: TGTGCCACCAGCATCCTCGATAGATTCGACGAGCAGTACTTC; cdr3_aa: CATSILDRFDEQYF
j_call: TRBJ1-2; cdr3_length: 13; d_call: -; v_call: TRBV28; clone_size: -; cdr3_nt: TGTGCCAGCAGACAACCCTCCGTCAGTGGCTACACCTTC; cdr3_aa: CASRQPSVSGYTF
j_call: TRBJ2-7; cdr3_length: 16; d_call: TRBD2; v_call: TRBV6-6; clone_size: -; cdr3_nt: TGTGCCAGCAGTTACACTGGACTAGCGGGGAGGTACGAGCAGTACTTC; cdr3_aa: CASSYTGLAGRYEQYF
j_call: TRBJ2-2; cdr3_length: 11; d_call: -; v_call: TRBV2; clone_size: -; cdr3_nt: TGTGCCAGCAGACTTACCGGGGAGCTGTTTTTT; cdr3_aa: CASRLTGELFF
j_call: TRBJ1-2; cdr3_length: 20; d_call: -; v_call: TRBV30; clone_size: -; cdr3_nt: TGTGCCTGGAGAGGACCCCCGGTCAGGGCTATAAGTCTCGAACAGGATGGCTACACCTTC; cdr3_aa: CAWRGPPVRAISLEQDGYTF